The clone carrying this TCR beta chain was observed at least ten times. The target antigen is unknown. The data are from a study of post-analysis software for immune sequencing data. Study overall: There were relapsing-remitting, secondary progressive and progressive-relapsing multiple sclerosis among the disease courses included. Study-level results: Among 5 or 6 TRBV segments more frequent in patients than controls were TRBV5-6, TRBV5-1 and TRBV20-1. Same-batch preparations were strongly co-clustered by F measure. Compared with controls, patients showed significantly lower normalized Chao1 diversity.

The junction had 2 bases not matched to a gene; V was cut back by 4 bases and J by 0 bases. The CDR3 spans 14 residues. The germline CDR1 and CDR2 sequences are ENHRY and SYGVKD. The authors incorporated unique molecular identifiers into the TCR beta cDNA libraries. cDNA molecules numbering around 500,000 came from approximately 0.91 to 9.4 million T cells. TCRdb re-analysed the PCR reads in MiXCR, keeping a single row per CDR3 protein. Here the sample spans roughly 800,000 distinct CDR3 sequences, less than 35% being singletons. The sequence came from a girl between 5 and 17 years old with multiple sclerosis. Sequenced material: blood. The chain employs TRBV10-3 and TRBJ1-2, with 7 positions matching TRBD1. CDR3 sequence: CAISGDSSNYGYTF. The CDR3 DNA follows: TGTGCCATCAGTGGGGACAGCTCTAACTATGGCTACACCTTC.